The 30 T cell receptor beta chains listed next were all sequenced from one sample in a study of CD8 T cells in ankylosing spondylitis. No cognate antigen is known for these TCRs. TCRdb used MiXCR to reprocess the 5' RACE reads, holding one entry per CDR3 protein. This sample yields roughly 370,000 distinct CDR3 sequences, of which approximately 20% are seen a single time; around 17% belongs to the top ten. Broader study findings: Among TCR beta sequences, a motif of eight highly homologous variants appeared characteristic of ankylosing spondylitis blood.

Source material: blood, either unsorted or a sorted T cell fraction (not recorded which). The receptor set was obtained from a male donor with ankylosing spondylitis.

This clonotype was seen repeatedly, ten times or more. The J gene is TRBJ2-2, the V gene TRBV5-1; a weak D match, TRBD1 (5 bases). Germline V gene sequence: CDR1 SGHRS, CDR2 YFSETQ. The length of the CDR3 is 14 residues. With 2 bases removed from V and 6 bases from J, the gap between germline ends came to 11 bases. CDR3 in amino acids: CASSFDSFPGELFF. The CDR3 DNA follows: TGCGCCAGCAGCTTTGACAGTTTTCCCGGGGAGCTGTTTTTT.

This chain connects TRBV4-1 to TRBJ2-2, with a tentative D call TRBD2 (6 bases). CDR1 MGHRA and CDR2 YSYEKL come from the germline V gene. The CDR3 is 17 amino acids. V lost 0 bases, J lost 5 bases, and 16 bases lay in between. The CDR3 spells CASSQDLPGAVTGELFF. As DNA, the CDR3 is TGCGCCAGCAGCCAAGATCTACCGGGAGCGGTTACCGGGGAGCTGTTTTTT.

V gene TRBV30 combines with J gene TRBJ1-6, with D hard to call. Germline V gene lookup returns CDR1 GTSNPN and CDR2 SVGIG (reference sequence). This CDR3 spans 14 amino acids. V lost 3 bases to trimming and J lost 7 bases, with 13 bases between them. CDR3 sequence reads: CAWRNENVNSPLHF. The DNA of the CDR3 is TGTGCCTGGAGAAACGAGAATGTGAATTCACCCCTCCACTTT. The full variable domain, rest sourced from reference TRBV30 and TRBJ1-6, is SQTIHQWPATLVQPVGSPLSLECTVEGTSNPNLYWYRQAAGRGLQLLFYSVGIGQISSEVPQNLSASRPQDRQFILSSKKLLLSDSGFYLCAWRNENVNSPLHFGNGTRLTVT.

The genes are TRBV6-5 and TRBJ1-2; D not certain. Germline-derived CDR1 and CDR2 are MNHEY and SVGAGI. The length of the CDR3 is 15 residues. With 0 bases removed from V and 2 bases from J, the gap between germline ends came to 10 bases. The CDR3 DNA reads as TGTGCCAGCAGTTACTCGATTCAGGCGAACTATGGCTACACCTTC. Encoded protein: CASSYSIQANYGYTF.

This clonotype has a handful of counts. The gene calls are TRBV29-1 and TRBJ1-1, with a tentative D call TRBD1 (5 bases). From germline, CDR1 is SQVTM and CDR2 ANQGSEA. This CDR3 region has 11 residues. Deletions cut 2 bases from V and 6 bases from J, with 7 bases between. The chain's CDR3 is CSVERGAEAFF. The CDR3 DNA reads as TGCAGCGTTGAACGAGGGGCTGAAGCTTTCTTT.

This clonotype has more than one count but fewer than ten. This CDR3 is CATSRGQQSNEQFF. In DNA form, the CDR3 reads TGTGCCACCAGCAGAGGACAACAAAGCAATGAGCAGTTCTTC. This chain links TRBV15 with TRBJ2-1, with no clear D. This CDR3 has 14 amino acids. Trimming removed 1 base at V and 6 bases at J, with 10 bases between. Germline-derived CDR1 and CDR2 are LNHNV and YYDKDF (reference sequence).

The chain combines TRBV6-2 or TRBV6-3 with TRBJ2-1, with D tentatively TRBD2 (6 bases). Trimming cost V 3 bases and J 0 bases, with 15 bases left between them. This CDR3 is 17 amino acids long. Germline-derived CDR1 and CDR2 are MNHEY and SVGEGT. CDR3 coding DNA: TGTGCCAGCAGTTATGGTAGCGGAGCCCGCTCCTACAATGAGCAGTTCTTC. This translates into CASSYGSGARSYNEQFF.

This clonotype has just a few counts. The chain employs TRBV28 and TRBJ2-1, with D perhaps TRBD1 (6 bases). CDR3 size: 16 residues. Germline-derived CDR1 and CDR2 are MDHEN and SYDVKM. The V end lost 3 bases, the J end lost 8 bases, and 20 bases lay between the germline ends. The CDR3 DNA sequence: TGTGCCAGCAGTTTTAATCAGGGGTTCGGACCGTATGAGCAGTTCTTC. It encodes CASSFNQGFGPYEQFF.

The rearrangement uses TRBV7-8 and TRBJ2-3, with 8 bases fitting TRBD1. Germline V gives CDR1 SGHVS, CDR2 FQNEAQ. The CDR3 is 15 amino acids. With 5 bases clipped from V and 1 base from J, the junction kept 5 bases outside the gene matches. The CDR3 DNA sequence: TGTGCCAGCAGCCATCCGGGACAGGGCACAGATACGCAGTATTTT. It translates to CASSHPGQGTDTQYF.

This clonotype appeared many times. The genes are TRBV6-5 and TRBJ2-1; D perhaps matches TRBD1 (6 bases). The CDR3 consists of 17 residues. The germline CDR1 and CDR2 sequences are MNHEY and SVGAGI. V dropped 0 bases and J dropped 4 bases, with 16 bases sitting between them. As DNA, the CDR3 is TGTGCCAGCAGTTACTCGGCCAGGGGTTTTAATTACAATGAGCAGTTCTTC. Translation gives CASSYSARGFNYNEQFF.

The chain recombines TRBV20-1 with TRBJ2-7; D uncertain. Trimming cost V 6 bases and J 0 bases, with 15 bases left between them. CDR3 length: 14 residues. Germline lookup yields CDR1 DFQATT and CDR2 SNEGSKA (reference sequence). The CDR3 sequence: CSATIRQSSYEQYF. The CDR3 DNA sequence: TGCAGTGCCACTATTCGGCAATCCTCCTACGAGCAGTACTTC.

The rearrangement joins TRBV6-6 to TRBJ2-7, with D unclear. Germline V gene lookup returns CDR1 MNHNY and CDR2 SVGAGI (reference sequence). V was clipped by 6 bases and J by 3 bases, with 12 bases between them. The CDR3 totals 13 residues. The CDR3, as DNA: TGTGCCAGCAGGTCGACAAACGACTACGAGCAGTACTTC. Its protein product is CASRSTNDYEQYF.

This clonotype was counted between two and nine times. This chain links TRBV6-5 with TRBJ1-4; unclear D gene. The ends were cut back, 0 bases at V and 4 bases at J, with 3 bases in the middle. CDR3 length: 13 residues. In germline, CDR1 is MNHEY, CDR2 SVGAGI. The DNA of the CDR3 is TGTGCCAGCAGTTACTCCGTTAATGAAAAACTGTTTTTT. Protein: CASSYSVNEKLFF.

This clonotype was counted between two and nine times. The rearrangement joins TRBV6-1 to TRBJ2-3; 10 bases map to TRBD2. This CDR3 region has 16 residues. The V gene's germline CDR1 is MNHNS and CDR2 SASEGT. The V segment lost 4 bases and the J segment 0 bases; nucleotides outside the gene matches: 4. CDR3 in DNA: TGTGCCAGCAGTGCCAGAGCGGGAGGGAGCACAGATACGCAGTATTTT. This sequence encodes CASSARAGGSTDTQYF.

This clonotype was seen a handful of times. The gene calls are TRBV5-1 and TRBJ2-5; unclear D gene. Germline CDR1 is SGHRS and CDR2 is YFSETQ. The CDR3 length is 14 residues. With 2 bases removed from V and 1 base from J, the gap between germline ends came to 9 bases. The DNA of the CDR3 is TGCGCCAGCAGCTTAGGGCGCTCCCAAGAGACCCAGTACTTC. This sequence encodes CASSLGRSQETQYF.

In its sample, this clonotype was seen many times. This chain joins TRBV12-3 or TRBV12-4 and TRBJ1-5; unclear D gene. The CDR3 totals 12 residues. Between the trimmed V and J ends, which lost 6 bases and 4 bases, there was a span of 7 bases. The chain's CDR3 is CASSKLNQPQHF. CDR3 DNA: TGTGCCAGCAGCAAACTTAATCAGCCCCAGCATTTT.

This clonotype was counted a single time. This sequence joins TRBV5-6 and TRBJ2-6; weak D call: TRBD2 (6 bases). This CDR3 region has 13 residues. Trimming stripped 5 bases from V and 3 bases from J, with 6 bases between. Germline values: CDR1 SGHDT, CDR2 YYEEEE. CDR3 protein: CASRGLGANVLTF. The CDR3 DNA reads TGTGCCAGCAGGGGACTTGGGGCCAACGTCCTGACTTTC.

This clonotype was seen a handful of times. The chain is built from TRBV14 and TRBJ2-5; D uncertain. The CDR3 loop spans 16 amino acids. Looked up from germline, CDR1 is SGHDN and CDR2 is FVKESK. Deletions cut 1 base from V and 2 bases from J, with 14 bases between. CDR3 protein: CASSQGRRTLQETQYF. In DNA form, the CDR3 reads TGTGCCAGCAGCCAAGGGCGACGGACCCTACAAGAGACCCAGTACTTC.

This clonotype was seen only a few times. V is TRBV28 and J is TRBJ2-1; 11 nucleotides line up with TRBD2. Germline loops: CDR1 MDHEN, CDR2 SYDVKM. The CDR3 consists of 16 residues. Losses at the gene ends were 3 bases for V and 4 bases for J; bases not matched to a gene: 5. CDR3 DNA sequence: TGTGCCAGCAGTTTGTTAGCGGGAGGGCGTTACAATGAGCAGTTCTTC. This encodes CASSLLAGGRYNEQFF.

There are a few counts of this clonotype. The chain recombines TRBV20-1 with TRBJ2-1; 12 positions agree with TRBD2. Germline V gives CDR1 DFQATT, CDR2 SNEGSKA (reference sequence). This CDR3 has 14 residues. Trimming at V came to 6 bases and at J to 7 bases, leaving 7 bases not matched to a gene. As DNA, the CDR3 is TGCAGTGCAAGTCGGCTAGCGGGAGGGAATGAGCAGTTCTTC. Encoded protein: CSASRLAGGNEQFF.

This clonotype was picked up many times. This chain uses TRBV29-1 with TRBJ2-3; no clear D gene. The germline gives CDR1 SQVTM, CDR2 ANQGSEA. The CDR3 is made up of 13 amino acids. With 6 bases removed from V and 4 bases from J, the gap between germline ends came to 14 bases. CDR3 sequence reads: CSVEIDLPDTQYF. The CDR3 DNA sequence: TGCAGCGTCGAAATAGACTTGCCAGATACGCAGTATTTT.

The chain links TRBV7-3 to TRBJ2-1, with D possibly being TRBD2 (7 bases). The germline gives CDR1 SGHTA, CDR2 FQGTGA. The CDR3 runs to 15 residues. V was clipped by 5 bases and J by 3 bases, with 14 bases between them. The CDR3 DNA reads as TGTGCCAGCAGCCGGGGAGGGGACAACTACAATGAGCAGTTCTTC. Translated: CASSRGGDNYNEQFF.

This clonotype was counted a few times. The rearrangement joins TRBV7-8 to TRBJ2-3; D gene unclear. This CDR3 is 16 amino acids long. Per the germline V gene, CDR1 is SGHVS and CDR2 is FQNEAQ. The V end was cut by 6 bases, the J end by 7 bases, with 23 bases between. CDR3 in amino acids: CASRSLVGSAPHTQYF. CDR3 nucleotide sequence: TGTGCCAGCAGAAGCTTAGTCGGTAGTGCCCCCCATACGCAGTATTTT.

The chain joins TRBV6-2 or TRBV6-3 to TRBJ2-7; 11 nucleotides align to TRBD1. CDR3 length equals 15 residues. The V segment lost 6 bases and the J segment 0 bases; nucleotides outside the gene matches: 4. CDR1 MNHEY and CDR2 SVGEGT come from the germline V gene. The CDR3, as DNA: TGTGCCAGCAGCCCCGGACAGGGGGCCTCCTACGAGCAGTACTTC. Translation gives CASSPGQGASYEQYF.

This clonotype was seen a handful of times. The J gene is TRBJ2-2, the V gene TRBV27; D perhaps matches TRBD1 (5 bases). Trimming shortened V by 2 bases and J by 0 bases, and 7 bases separated the two germline ends. The CDR3 extends over 15 amino acids. The V gene's germline CDR1 is MNHEY and CDR2 SMNVEV (reference sequence). CDR3 bases: TGTGCCAGCAGTTTAGAGACAGCGAACACCGGGGAGCTGTTTTTT. Protein: CASSLETANTGELFF.

This chain uses TRBV6-2 or TRBV6-3 with TRBJ1-1; 7 bases match TRBD1. The CDR3 length is 16 residues. J was trimmed by 3 bases and V by 5 bases; bases with no gene match: 12. CDR1 and CDR2 from the germline V gene are MNHEY and SVGEGT. CDR3 amino acids: CASSETGPAADTEAFF. DNA for the CDR3: TGTGCCAGCAGTGAGACAGGGCCTGCCGCGGACACTGAAGCTTTCTTT.

This clonotype was detected ten times or more. The chain employs TRBV20-1 and TRBJ2-2; TRBD1 might be the D (6 bases). Trimming pared 5 bases from V and 1 base from J, leaving 17 bases between. The CDR3 length is 16 residues. CDR1 is DFQATT and CDR2 is SNEGSKA in the germline V gene (reference sequence). The DNA of the CDR3 is TGCAGTGCTGGGAATTACAGGGCAATGAACACCGGGGAGCTGTTTTTT. This encodes CSAGNYRAMNTGELFF.

This clonotype was picked up a small number of times. The chain joins TRBV20-1 to TRBJ2-5, with 7 bases that match TRBD2. Trimming at V came to 6 bases and at J to 1 base, leaving 11 bases not matched to a gene. This CDR3 spans 15 amino acids. Per germline, CDR1 DFQATT and CDR2 SNEGSKA (reference sequence). CDR3 nucleotides: TGCAGTGCGGGCAGGACTAGTTTCACCCAAGAGACCCAGTACTTC. It encodes CSAGRTSFTQETQYF.

V and J are TRBV5-4 and TRBJ1-1, with D maybe TRBD1 (5 bases). The germline V gene has CDR1 SGHNT and CDR2 YYREEE (reference sequence). This CDR3 is built from 14 residues. With 4 bases removed from V and 1 base from J, the gap between germline ends came to 11 bases. CDR3 amino acids: CASSQRTPNTEAFF. CDR3 nucleotides: TGTGCCAGCAGCCAGAGGACACCGAACACTGAAGCTTTCTTT.

Here the CDR3 DNA reads TGCGCCAGCAGCCCCAGCGGGAGGGCCGTGGAGACCCAGTACTTC. It is translated as CASSPSGRAVETQYF. The chain employs TRBV4-3 and TRBJ2-5, with 10 nucleotides matching TRBD2. The V segment lost 4 bases and the J segment 5 bases; nucleotides outside the gene matches: 7. The CDR3 contains 15 residues. Germline CDR1 reads LGHNA; CDR2 reads YSLEER.